This T cell receptor beta chain was observed in a study of T cells expressing NK-cell markers. Background on the study: Sorted CD3+CD56-NKG2C+, CD3+CD56+NKG2C- and CD3+CD56+NKG2C+ T cells were the source of the TCR beta repertoires. Findings of the study overall: Evidence did not settle whether expanded NKG2C+ T cell clones targeted HCMV. Five or six donors showed dominant NKG2C+ clonotypes comprising about 1.0-7.0% of their CD8+ T cells.

On this clonotype itself: Antigen specificity is unknown.

Template switching by 5'RACE with UMIs generated the TCR beta cDNA. TCRdb reprocessed the 5' RACE reads, with one entry per CDR3 protein and no DNA. The table lists fewer than 200,000 distinct CDR3 sequences. This CDR3 spans 14 amino acids. The chain combines TRBV12-3 or TRBV12-4 with TRBJ1-3; TCRdb proposes TRBD1, but this gene call is untestable without DNA. Sequenced sample: blood T cells: a sorted CD56 or NKG2C T cell subset, CD4+ or CD8+ T cells, or bulk PBMC T cells (not recorded which). This clonotype originated in a woman aged 18-69 years in good health. The CDR3 sequence is CASTPPGAGNTIYF.